The 8 T cell receptor beta chains reported below all come from one sample, sequenced in a study of OX40 agonist ivuxolimab in advanced cancers. Repertoires were generated with immunoSEQ multiplex PCR, while TCRdb's copy carries only in-frame clones and drops some. The sample has tens of thousands of clones, approximately 90% seen once; the top ten hold roughly 15%. Sequences were derived from CD4+ or CD8+ T cells sorted from blood, sampled in a trial of the OX40 agonist ivuxolimab. The receptor set was obtained from an adult with an advanced solid tumor such as melanoma, head and neck, liver or kidney cancer.

This sequence joins TRBV5-6 and TRBJ2-7, with D possibly matching TRBD1 (6 bases). The CDR3 consists of 14 residues. Germline lookup yields CDR1 SGHDT and CDR2 YYEEEE. Trimming removed 6 bases at V and 3 bases at J, with 16 bases between. The CDR3 sequence is CASTYGTTGYEQYF. In DNA form, the CDR3 reads TGTGCCAGCACCTATGGGACAACAGGCTACGAGCAGTACTTC.

V gene TRBV28 combines with J gene TRBJ2-3; 8 bases map to TRBD2. Germline CDR1 is MDHEN and CDR2 is SYDVKM. This CDR3 has 16 residues. The J segment lost 3 bases and the V segment lost 9 bases, leaving 14 bases of the junction unmatched. The DNA of the CDR3 is TGTGCCAGTCAACCATGGGGACTAGGAAATACAGATACGCAGTATTTT. Amino acids: CASQPWGLGNTDTQYF.

The gene calls are TRBV4-3 and TRBJ2-3; 12 nucleotides line up with TRBD2. CDR3 length: 16 amino acids. Germline trimming cut 2 bases from V and 0 bases from J; bases unmatched to any gene: 0. The V gene's germline CDR1 is LGHNA and CDR2 YSLEER. DNA for the CDR3: TGCGCCAGCAGCCAAACTAGCGGGGGGAGCACAGATACGCAGTATTTT. Its protein is CASSQTSGGSTDTQYF.

The chain has TRBV28 and TRBJ2-2; D gene ambiguous. CDR1 and CDR2 (germline): MDHEN, SYDVKM. V dropped 2 bases and J dropped 4 bases, with 14 bases sitting between them. The CDR3 contains 16 residues. The CDR3 sequence: CASSLHHSKFTGELFF. CDR3 bases: TGTGCCAGCAGTTTACACCACAGCAAGTTCACCGGGGAGCTGTTTTTT.

The J gene is TRBJ2-7, the V gene TRBV9, with D maybe TRBD2 (7 bases). Germline CDR1 and CDR2: SGDLS and YYNGEE. The CDR3 consists of 14 residues. Trimming left V 4 bases short and J 5 bases short, with 16 bases between. The CDR3 sequence: CASSPSRGGNEQYF. CDR3 nucleotides: TGTGCCAGCAGCCCTTCTAGGGGGGGCAACGAGCAGTACTTC.

This clone was detected a few times. The genes are TRBV7-2 and TRBJ1-4, with D possibly matching TRBD1 (5 bases). Trimming took off 1 base at V and 6 bases at J, with 9 bases between the two ends. The CDR3 totals 14 residues. Looked up from germline, CDR1 is SGHTA and CDR2 is FQGNSA. The CDR3 sequence: CASSLDGTDEKLFF. The CDR3 DNA is TGTGCCAGCAGCTTAGATGGGACTGATGAAAAACTGTTTTTT.

This clone is a singleton in its sample. This sequence joins TRBV5-1 and TRBJ2-7; D not resolved. Trimming took off 5 bases at V and 6 bases at J, with 12 bases between the two ends. CDR3 length equals 12 residues. Germline V gene lookup returns CDR1 SGHRS and CDR2 YFSETQ. CDR3 bases: TGCGCCAGCAGTCAAACACTCGGCGAGCAGTACTTC. The encoded protein is CASSQTLGEQYF.

V gene TRBV4-2 combines with J gene TRBJ1-4; the D is unclear. CDR1 and CDR2 (germline): LGHNA, YNFKEQ. V dropped 4 bases and J dropped 12 bases, with 12 bases sitting between them. The CDR3 covers 12 residues. The CDR3 coding sequence is TGTGCCAGCAGCCTAACCCCCAGCGAACTGTTTTTT. Its translation: CASSLTPSELFF.